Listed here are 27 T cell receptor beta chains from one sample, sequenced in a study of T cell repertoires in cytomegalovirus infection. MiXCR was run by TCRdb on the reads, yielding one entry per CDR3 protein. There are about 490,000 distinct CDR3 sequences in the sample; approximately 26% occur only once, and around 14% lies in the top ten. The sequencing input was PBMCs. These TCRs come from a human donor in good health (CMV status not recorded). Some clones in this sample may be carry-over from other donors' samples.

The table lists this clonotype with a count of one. The CDR3: CASSPLAGPSTEAFF. CDR3 bases: TGTGCCAGCTCACCACTTGCAGGCCCCTCCACTGAAGCTTTCTTT. This sequence joins TRBV18 and TRBJ1-1; D call uncertain. Trimming left V 1 base short and J 4 bases short, with 13 bases between. The CDR3 sequence is 15 residues long. Germline loops: CDR1 KGHSH, CDR2 LQKENI.

The CDR3 spells CSAPRGADQETQYF. CDR3 DNA sequence: TGCAGTGCTCCCAGGGGGGCAGACCAAGAGACCCAGTACTTC. The chain joins TRBV20-1 to TRBJ2-5, with a possible D match to TRBD1 (7 bases). The CDR3 is 14 residues long. Trimming stripped 5 bases from V and 0 bases from J, with 13 bases between. Looked up from germline, CDR1 is DFQATT and CDR2 is SNEGSKA (reference sequence).

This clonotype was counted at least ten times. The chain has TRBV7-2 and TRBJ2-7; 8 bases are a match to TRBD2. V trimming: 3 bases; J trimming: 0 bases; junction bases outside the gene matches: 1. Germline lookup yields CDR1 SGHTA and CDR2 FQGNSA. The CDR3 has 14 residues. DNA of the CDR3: TGTGCCAGCAGCTTTAGCGGGATCTCCTACGAGCAGTACGTC. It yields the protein CASSFSGISYEQYV.

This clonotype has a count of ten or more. CDR3 region: CASSSSYRVTETQYF. CDR3 sequence (DNA): TGTGCCAGCAGCTCGAGCTATAGAGTTACAGAGACCCAGTACTTC. The chain links TRBV7-2 to TRBJ2-5; D uncertain. Germline CDR1 reads SGHTA; CDR2 reads FQGNSA. This CDR3 region has 15 residues. Trimming left V 4 bases short and J 4 bases short, with 16 bases between.

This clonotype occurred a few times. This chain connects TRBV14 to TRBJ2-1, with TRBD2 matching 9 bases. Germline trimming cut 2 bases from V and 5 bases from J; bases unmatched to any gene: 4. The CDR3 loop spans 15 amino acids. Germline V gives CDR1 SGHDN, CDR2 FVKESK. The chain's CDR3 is CASSQRLAENNEQFF. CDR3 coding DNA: TGTGCCAGCAGCCAACGACTAGCGGAAAACAATGAGCAGTTCTTC.

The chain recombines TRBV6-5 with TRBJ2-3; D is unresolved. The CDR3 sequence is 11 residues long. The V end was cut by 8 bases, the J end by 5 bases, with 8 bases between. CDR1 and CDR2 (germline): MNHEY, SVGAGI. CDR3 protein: CASGVIDTQYF. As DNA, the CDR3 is TGTGCCAGCGGGGTGATAGATACGCAGTATTTT.

CDR3 protein: CASSSQGGYGSPLHF. The CDR3 region has the DNA TGTGCCAGCAGCTCGCAAGGAGGGTATGGATCACCCCTCCACTTT. The chain couples TRBV5-4 to TRBJ1-6; no reliable D call. Trimming removed 3 bases at V and 10 bases at J, with 17 bases between. Germline loops: CDR1 SGHNT, CDR2 YYREEE (reference sequence). The CDR3 is made up of 15 amino acids.

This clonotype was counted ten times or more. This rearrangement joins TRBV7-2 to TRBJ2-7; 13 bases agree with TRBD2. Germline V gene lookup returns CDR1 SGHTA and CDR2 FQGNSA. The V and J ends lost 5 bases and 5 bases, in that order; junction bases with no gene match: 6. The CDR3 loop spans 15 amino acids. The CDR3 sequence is CASSRTSGSINEQYF. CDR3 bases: TGTGCCAGCAGCCGGACTAGCGGGAGTATCAACGAGCAGTACTTC.

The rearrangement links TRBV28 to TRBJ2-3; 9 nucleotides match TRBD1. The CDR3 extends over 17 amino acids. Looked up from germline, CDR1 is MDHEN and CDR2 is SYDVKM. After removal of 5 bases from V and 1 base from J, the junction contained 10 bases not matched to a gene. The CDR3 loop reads CASSPTGQGSGTDTQYF. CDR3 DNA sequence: TGTGCCAGCAGTCCAACAGGACAGGGGTCGGGCACAGATACGCAGTATTTT.

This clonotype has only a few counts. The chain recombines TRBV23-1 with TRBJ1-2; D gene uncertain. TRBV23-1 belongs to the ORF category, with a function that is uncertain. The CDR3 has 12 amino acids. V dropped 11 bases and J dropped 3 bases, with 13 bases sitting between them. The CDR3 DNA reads TGCGCCTTCCGTGGGCCCCACTATGGCTACACCTTC. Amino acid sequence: CAFRGPHYGYTF.

CDR3: CASSLMPVNEKLFF. DNA of the CDR3: TGTGCCAGCAGTTTGATGCCAGTTAATGAAAAACTGTTTTTT. The V gene is TRBV12-3 or TRBV12-4, the J gene TRBJ1-4; D not resolved. Trimming removed 3 bases from V and 4 bases from J, with 9 bases in between. This CDR3 contains 14 residues.

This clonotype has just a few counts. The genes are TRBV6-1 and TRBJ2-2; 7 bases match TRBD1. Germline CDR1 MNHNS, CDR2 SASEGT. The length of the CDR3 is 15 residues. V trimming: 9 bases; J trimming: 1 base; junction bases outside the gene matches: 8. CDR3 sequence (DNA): TGTGCCAGTCTGAAGGGGGCGAGGAACACCGGGGAGCTGTTTTTT. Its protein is CASLKGARNTGELFF.

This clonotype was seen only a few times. The CDR3 region is CASGPTPNYGYTF. CDR3 DNA: TGTGCTAGTGGTCCTACACCTAACTATGGCTACACCTTC. The rearrangement uses TRBV12-5 and TRBJ1-2; unclear D gene. V was pared by 5 bases and J by 0 bases, with 7 bases between. In germline, CDR1 is LGHNT, CDR2 FRNRAP. The CDR3 loop spans 13 amino acids.

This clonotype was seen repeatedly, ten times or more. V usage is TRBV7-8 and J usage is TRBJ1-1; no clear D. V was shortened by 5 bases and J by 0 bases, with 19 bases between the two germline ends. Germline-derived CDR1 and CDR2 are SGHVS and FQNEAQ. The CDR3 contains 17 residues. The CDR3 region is CASSDLAGLGMNTEAFF. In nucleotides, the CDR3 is TGTGCCAGCAGCGATCTCGCCGGTTTAGGCATGAACACTGAAGCTTTCTTT.

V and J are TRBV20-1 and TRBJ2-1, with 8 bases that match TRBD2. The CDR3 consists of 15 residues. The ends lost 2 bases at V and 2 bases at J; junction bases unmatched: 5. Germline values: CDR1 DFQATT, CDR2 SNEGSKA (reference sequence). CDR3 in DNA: TGCAGTGCTAGAAGCCTAGCGGGCCCCTACAATGAGCAGTTCTTC. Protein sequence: CSARSLAGPYNEQFF.

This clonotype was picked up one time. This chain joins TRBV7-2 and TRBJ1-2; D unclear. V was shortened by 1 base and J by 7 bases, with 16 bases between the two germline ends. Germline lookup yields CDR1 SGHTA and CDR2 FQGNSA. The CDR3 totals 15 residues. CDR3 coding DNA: TGTGCCAGCAGCTTAGAGGGAGGGATGGGGTTTGGCTACACCTTC. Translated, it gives CASSLEGGMGFGYTF.

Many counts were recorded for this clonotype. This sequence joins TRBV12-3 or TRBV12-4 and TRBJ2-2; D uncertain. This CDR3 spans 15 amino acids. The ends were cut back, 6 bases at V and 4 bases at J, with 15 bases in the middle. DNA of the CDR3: TGTGCCAGCAGCAATTATCAAGCGAGCACCGGGGAGCTGTTTTTT. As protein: CASSNYQASTGELFF.

CDR3 sequence reads: CSVVGGAGNTIYF. The CDR3 DNA reads TGCAGCGTTGTAGGGGGAGCTGGAAACACCATATATTTT. The chain uses TRBV29-1 and TRBJ1-3, with TRBD1 as a possible D gene (6 bases). The V end was cut by 4 bases, the J end by 2 bases, with 9 bases between. Germline V gene data show CDR1 as SQVTM and CDR2 as ANQGSEA. CDR3 size: 13 residues.

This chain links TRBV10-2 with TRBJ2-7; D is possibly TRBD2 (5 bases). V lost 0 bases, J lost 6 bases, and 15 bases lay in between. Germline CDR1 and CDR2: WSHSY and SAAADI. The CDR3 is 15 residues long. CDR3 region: CASSESFGSRSEQYF. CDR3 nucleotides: TGCGCCAGCAGTGAGTCCTTTGGGAGCCGGAGCGAGCAGTACTTC.

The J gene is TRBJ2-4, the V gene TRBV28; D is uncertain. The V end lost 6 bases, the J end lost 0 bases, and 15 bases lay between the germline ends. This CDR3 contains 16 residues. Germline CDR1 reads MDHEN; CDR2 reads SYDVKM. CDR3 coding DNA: TGTGCCAGCAGCCACCCTCGGGTCGCAGCCAAAAACATTCAGTACTTC. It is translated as CASSHPRVAAKNIQYF. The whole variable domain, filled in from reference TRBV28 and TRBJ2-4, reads DVKVTQSSRYLVKRTGEKVFLECVQDMDHENMFWYRQDPGLGLRLIYFSYDVKMKEKGDIPEGYSVSREKKERFSLILESASTNQTSMYLCASSHPRVAAKNIQYFGAGTRLSVL.

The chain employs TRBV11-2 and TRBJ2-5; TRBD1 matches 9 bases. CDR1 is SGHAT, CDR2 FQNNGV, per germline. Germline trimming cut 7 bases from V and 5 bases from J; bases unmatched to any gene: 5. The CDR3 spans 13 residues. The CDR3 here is CASTLGQGETQYF. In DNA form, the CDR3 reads TGTGCCAGCACCCTTGGACAGGGGGAGACCCAGTACTTC.

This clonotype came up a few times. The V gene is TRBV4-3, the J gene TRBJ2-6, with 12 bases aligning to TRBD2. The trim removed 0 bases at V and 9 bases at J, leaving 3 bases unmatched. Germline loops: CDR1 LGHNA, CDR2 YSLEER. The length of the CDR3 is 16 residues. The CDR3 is CASSQDLAGGFNVLTF. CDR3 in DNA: TGCGCCAGCAGCCAAGATCTAGCGGGAGGGTTCAACGTCCTGACTTTC.

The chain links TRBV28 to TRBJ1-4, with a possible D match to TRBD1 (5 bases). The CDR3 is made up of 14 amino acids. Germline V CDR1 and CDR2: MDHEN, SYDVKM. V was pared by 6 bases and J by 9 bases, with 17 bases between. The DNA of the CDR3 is TGTGCCAGCAGCGGCCCCGGGGGTACGCAAAAACTGTTTTTT. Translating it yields CASSGPGGTQKLFF.

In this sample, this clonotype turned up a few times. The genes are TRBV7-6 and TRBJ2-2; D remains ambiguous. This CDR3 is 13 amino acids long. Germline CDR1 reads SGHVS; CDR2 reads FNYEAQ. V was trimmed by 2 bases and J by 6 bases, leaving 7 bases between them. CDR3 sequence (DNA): TGTGCCAGCAGCTTATCGCCCTCCGGGGAGCTGTTTTTT. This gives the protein CASSLSPSGELFF.

CDR3 DNA sequence: TGTGCCAGCAGCTTATCCGACAGATTAAACACCGGGGAGCTGTTTTTT. Protein: CASSLSDRLNTGELFF. This chain joins TRBV7-6 and TRBJ2-2, with D possibly being TRBD1 (5 bases). The germline V gene encodes CDR1 SGHVS and CDR2 FNYEAQ. The CDR3 extends over 16 amino acids. Trimming shortened V by 2 bases and J by 2 bases, and 12 bases separated the two germline ends.

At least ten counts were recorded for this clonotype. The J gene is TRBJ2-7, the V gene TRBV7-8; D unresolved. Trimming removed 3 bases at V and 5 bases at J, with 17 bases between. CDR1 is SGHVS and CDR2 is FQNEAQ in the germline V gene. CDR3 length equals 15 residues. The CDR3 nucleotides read TGTGCCAGCAGCTTCCTGGGGAAATCGATCCACGAGCAGTACTTC. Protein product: CASSFLGKSIHEQYF.

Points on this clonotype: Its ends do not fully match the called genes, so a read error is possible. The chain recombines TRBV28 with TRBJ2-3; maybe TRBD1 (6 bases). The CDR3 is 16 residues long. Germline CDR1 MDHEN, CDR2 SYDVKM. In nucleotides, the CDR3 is TGTGCCAGCGGTTTATCACAGGGCCTTAGCACAGATACGCAGTATTTT. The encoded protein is CASGLSQGLSTDTQYF.